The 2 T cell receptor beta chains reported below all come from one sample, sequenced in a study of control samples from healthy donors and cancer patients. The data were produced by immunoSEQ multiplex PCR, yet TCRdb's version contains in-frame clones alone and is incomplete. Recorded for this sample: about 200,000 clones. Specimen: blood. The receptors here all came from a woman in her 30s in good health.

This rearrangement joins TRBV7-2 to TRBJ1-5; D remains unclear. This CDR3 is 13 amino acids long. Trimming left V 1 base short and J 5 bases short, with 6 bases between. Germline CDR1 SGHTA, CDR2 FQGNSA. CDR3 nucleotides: TGTGCCAGCAGCTTAGAGGGTCATCAGCCCCAGCATTTT. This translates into CASSLEGHQPQHF.

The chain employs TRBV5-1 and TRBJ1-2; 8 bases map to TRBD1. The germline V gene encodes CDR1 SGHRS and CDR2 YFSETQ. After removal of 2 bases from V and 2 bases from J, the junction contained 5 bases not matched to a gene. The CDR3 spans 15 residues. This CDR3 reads CASSLGQGVNYGYTF. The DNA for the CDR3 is TGCGCCAGCAGCTTAGGACAGGGTGTGAACTATGGCTACACCTTC.